Following are 6 T cell receptor beta chains from one sample sequenced in a study of beta chain features in type 1 diabetes. Reverse transcribing all isolated RNA meant expressed TCRB transcripts were sequenced. Method: immunoSEQ multiplex PCR; TCRdb's copy keeps in-frame clones and lacks some. Of a few hundred thousand clones in the sample, roughly 20% were seen once. Overall study findings and caveats: Researchers report that Type 1 diabetes patients had moderately but significantly shorter TCRB CDR3s across all four CD4+ subsets.

No antigen is known for these receptors. The specimen was naive CD4+ T cells from blood. These receptors all stem from a middle-aged woman with type 1 diabetes.

The chain recombines TRBV7-3 with TRBJ2-1; weak D call: TRBD2 (5 bases). Trimming cost V 1 base and J 8 bases, with 9 bases left between them. From germline, CDR1 is SGHTA and CDR2 FQGTGA. The CDR3 is 13 amino acids. CDR3 region: CASSLIPRDEQFF. CDR3 nucleotide sequence: TGTGCCAGCAGCTTAATTCCGAGGGATGAGCAGTTCTTC.

This clone was found a few times. V and J are TRBV5-1 and TRBJ2-3, with D maybe TRBD1 (6 bases). Between the trimmed V and J ends, which lost 4 bases and 2 bases, there was a span of 14 bases. CDR1 and CDR2 from the germline V gene are SGHRS and YFSETQ. The CDR3 consists of 15 residues. CDR3 sequence reads: CASSMDSLPTDTQYF. The CDR3 nucleotides read TGCGCCAGCAGCATGGACAGCCTCCCCACAGATACGCAGTATTTT.

This clone occurred a few times. V is TRBV7-9 and J is TRBJ2-5; TRBD1 matches 7 bases. Germline V lookup: CDR1 SEHNR, CDR2 FQNEAQ (reference sequence). With 3 bases clipped from V and 2 bases from J, the junction kept 3 bases outside the gene matches. The CDR3 runs 14 residues. DNA for the CDR3: TGTGCCAGCAGCTTGGACAGGAATCAAGAGACCCAGTACTTC. Protein product: CASSLDRNQETQYF.

The V and J genes are TRBV5-1 and TRBJ2-3; 10 bases fit TRBD1. The CDR3 consists of 15 residues. In germline, CDR1 is SGHRS, CDR2 YFSETQ. V was pared by 4 bases and J by 2 bases, with 4 bases of the junction left unmatched. As DNA, the CDR3 is TGCGCCAGCAGCAGGACAGGGGGAGTCACAGATACGCAGTATTTT. It specifies CASSRTGGVTDTQYF.

The chain couples TRBV5-1 to TRBJ1-1; possibly TRBD1 for D (5 bases). V lost 0 bases and J 10 bases, leaving 13 bases between the germline ends. CDR3 length: 13 amino acids. CDR1 and CDR2 (germline): SGHRS, YFSETQ. Here the CDR3 reads CASSLGDREGAFF. For the CDR3, the DNA is TGCGCCAGCAGCTTGGGGGACCGGGAGGGAGCTTTCTTT.

This clone was recorded a few times. V is TRBV16 and J is TRBJ1-2, with 7 positions matching TRBD1. The CDR3 has 15 amino acids. The V and J ends lost 5 bases and 8 bases, in that order; junction bases with no gene match: 14. Germline V CDR1 and CDR2: KGHSY, FQNENV. Written as DNA, the CDR3 is TGTGCCAGCAGCGAAGACATCGGACAGGTTAACGGCTACACCTTC. Amino acid sequence: CASSEDIGQVNGYTF.